This record covers a single T cell receptor beta chain. The data originate from a study of molecular identifiers for immune sequencing clone quantification. TCRdb reanalysed the PCR reads using MiXCR and keeps one entry per CDR3 protein. The profile covers about 640,000 distinct CDR3 sequences, with 15% to 20% appearing a single time and roughly 0.85% taken by the ten largest. Germline CDR1 is MNHEY and CDR2 is SMNVEV (reference sequence). The CDR3 runs 13 residues. The chain links TRBV27 to TRBJ2-3; 7 bases match TRBD2. The J call is in doubt because the DNA end fits TRBJ2-5 better. The sequencing input was naive CD8+ T cells from blood, with Jurkat cell RNA spiked in. Subset of the sample: FACS-sorted CD8+CD4-CCR7+CD45RA+ naive T cells. This clonotype was sampled from a human donor in good health. Some libraries in this study had Jurkat cell RNA spiked in. CDR3 nucleotide sequence: TGTGCCAGCAGTTTGGGCGGGAGTAATGACCAGTACTTC. Translation: CASSLGGSNDQYF.